This T cell receptor (beta chain) came from a study of Graves' ophthalmopathy and Graves' hyperthyroidism. Study background: Peripheral blood was gathered at first diagnosis, ahead of any treatment whatsoever.

RNA transcripts were the template, and TCR beta CDR3 regions were amplified from them. An initial RT-PCR round employing HTBI primers preceded a second-round multiplex PCR. Each CDR3 protein gets one entry after TCRdb re-called the multiplex PCR reads with MiXCR. The sample contains hundreds of thousands of distinct CDR3 sequences, 20% to 25% of which appear only once. This CDR3 comprises 15 residues. The germline gives CDR1 MNHEY, CDR2 SVGEGT. After removal of 2 bases from V and 7 bases from J, the junction contained 5 bases not matched to a gene. Among the exclusions were patients with other autoimmune diseases, uncontrolled infections, pregnancy or lactation.

The sequencing input was peripheral blood. The V and J genes are TRBV6-2 or TRBV6-3 and TRBJ2-1, with 10 nucleotides matching TRBD2. The sequence came from a woman younger than 35 with stable Graves' hyperthyroidism. Here the CDR3 reads CASSYLAGEGNEQFF. The CDR3 nucleotides are TGTGCCAGCAGTTACCTAGCGGGAGAGGGGAATGAGCAGTTCTTC.